This TCR beta chain was sequenced during a study of metastatic and nonmetastatic thyroid tumors. As concerns this clone: Being one base from a much bigger clone, this may be a read error.

Via MiXCR, TCRdb re-called the PCR reads. The sample records approximately 86,000 clones, approximately 12% being singletons. Per germline, CDR1 ENHRY and CDR2 SYGVKD. The CDR3 has 15 amino acids. V shed 3 bases, J shed 5 bases, and the junction held 9 bases outside the gene matches. Ahead of thyroid surgery, no patient had received treatment of any kind. The clonotype originates from a female donor with papillary thyroid cancer or a benign thyroid nodule (not recorded which). Some clones in this sample may be carry-over from other donors' samples. The sequencing input was tumor tissue. The chain uses TRBV10-3 and TRBJ2-5; 7 nucleotides line up with TRBD2. CDR3 amino acids: CAISEAGRGVETQYF. The DNA for the CDR3 is TGTGCCATCAGTGAAGCGGGGAGGGGTGTCGAGACCCAGTACTTC.